These 25 T cell receptor beta chains originate from one sample sequenced in a study of PD-1 blockade in classical Hodgkin lymphoma. No patient escaped relapse after autologous stem cell transplantation, and brentuximab vedotin exposure varied. Profiled with immunoSEQ multiplex PCR; TCRdb holds only in-frame clones, not every one. The table shows over 50,000 clones, with just under 75% occurring only once. Sequenced material: peripheral blood mononuclear cells (PBMCs), taken before the second cycle of nivolumab. Source of these receptors: a human donor with classical Hodgkin lymphoma.

The count of this clone is one. CDR3 amino acids: CASSTPLPGLREDGYTF. The CDR3 DNA reads as TGTGCCAGCAGCACCCCTCTCCCAGGGCTGAGGGAGGATGGCTACACCTTC. The J gene is TRBJ1-2, the V gene TRBV7-2, with D possibly matching TRBD1 (5 bases). Germline lookup yields CDR1 SGHTA and CDR2 FQGNSA. Trimming cost V 5 bases and J 6 bases, with 25 bases left between them. The CDR3 sequence is 17 residues long.

The genes are TRBV30 and TRBJ1-1; 8 nucleotides agree with TRBD1. J lost 4 bases, V lost 5 bases, and 3 bases had no gene match. This CDR3 contains 12 residues. Germline V gene lookup returns CDR1 GTSNPN and CDR2 SVGIG (reference sequence). The CDR3 DNA reads as TGTGCCTGGGTGGACAGGGTCACTGAAGCTTTCTTT. Protein sequence: CAWVDRVTEAFF. The variable domain in full, with the rest retrieved from reference TRBV30 and TRBJ1-1, is SQTIHQWPATLVQPVGSPLSLECTVEGTSNPNLYWYRQAAGRGLQLLFYSVGIGQISSEVPQNLSASRPQDRQFILSSKKLLLSDSGFYLCAWVDRVTEAFFGQGTRLTVV.

This clone has more than one count but fewer than ten. CDR3 nucleotides: TGTGCCAGCAGCCCCCTTTGGGGAGTAGGTACAGATACGCAGTATTTT. Amino acids: CASSPLWGVGTDTQYF. This chain links TRBV7-6 with TRBJ2-3; D is possibly TRBD2 (5 bases). Deletions cut 5 bases from V and 3 bases from J, with 18 bases between. This CDR3 is 16 amino acids long. The V gene's germline CDR1 is SGHVS and CDR2 FNYEAQ.

In this sample, this clone turned up a few times. The chain joins TRBV7-7 to TRBJ2-6; 7 nucleotides line up with TRBD1. Losses at the gene ends were 1 base for V and 6 bases for J; bases not matched to a gene: 3. Looked up from germline, CDR1 is SSHAT and CDR2 is FNYEAQ (reference sequence). The CDR3 covers 15 residues. The chain's CDR3 is CASSLGTGMANVLTF. DNA of the CDR3: TGTGCCAGCAGCTTAGGGACAGGCATGGCCAACGTCCTGACTTTC.

This rearrangement joins TRBV5-4 to TRBJ2-1; 11 bases match TRBD2. Germline CDR1 reads SGHNT; CDR2 reads YYREEE (reference sequence). The junction had 5 bases not matched to a gene; V was cut back by 3 bases and J by 0 bases. This CDR3 is 17 amino acids long. CDR3: CASSSGTSGHSYNEQFF. In nucleotides, the CDR3 is TGTGCCAGCAGCTCCGGGACTAGCGGACACTCCTACAATGAGCAGTTCTTC.

The V gene is TRBV7-3, the J gene TRBJ2-7, with TRBD1 matching over 8 bases. CDR3 length: 15 residues. Germline CDR1 reads SGHTA; CDR2 reads FQGTGA. V lost 4 bases to trimming and J lost 2 bases; unmatched junction nucleotides: 7. Here the CDR3 DNA reads TGTGCCAGCAGCTCCACAGGGGGGCGAACCTACGAGCAGTACTTC. Residues: CASSSTGGRTYEQYF. Looking up the rest from reference TRBV7-3 and TRBJ2-7 gives the full variable domain: GAGVSQTPSNKVTEKGKYVELRCDPISGHTALYWYRQSLGQGPEFLIYFQGTGAADDSGLPNDRFFAVRPEGSVSTLKIQRTERGDSAVYLCASSSTGGRTYEQYFGPGTRLTVT.

V usage is TRBV7-8 and J usage is TRBJ2-1; no reliable D call. Germline loops: CDR1 SGHVS, CDR2 FQNEAQ. CDR3 length: 14 amino acids. Trimming cost V 5 bases and J 2 bases, with 10 bases left between them. CDR3 sequence reads: CASSLRIPYNEQFF. The CDR3 bases are TGTGCCAGCAGCCTGCGGATCCCCTACAATGAGCAGTTCTTC.

This chain uses TRBV29-1 with TRBJ2-7; possibly TRBD1 for D (6 bases). CDR3 length: 17 residues. V was clipped by 6 bases and J by 2 bases, with 26 bases between them. CDR1 is SQVTM and CDR2 is ANQGSEA in the germline V gene. In DNA form, the CDR3 reads TGCAGCGTCGATGGTATTACAGGGACCCCACCCACCTACGAGCAGTACTTC. It specifies CSVDGITGTPPTYEQYF.

J is TRBJ2-2 and V is TRBV30; possibly TRBD2 for D (5 bases). The germline V and J ends were trimmed by 5 bases and 8 bases, with 12 bases remaining between them. The CDR3 extends over 12 amino acids. Germline-derived CDR1 and CDR2 are GTSNPN and SVGIG (reference sequence). The CDR3 spells CAWSRGLGELFF. The CDR3 DNA reads as TGTGCCTGGTCGCGCGGGCTAGGGGAGCTGTTTTTT.

This clone has a handful of counts. This chain links TRBV6-5 with TRBJ1-5; D is possibly TRBD1 (6 bases). This CDR3 has 13 residues. Per the germline V gene, CDR1 is MNHEY and CDR2 is SVGAGI. V was shortened by 5 bases and J by 7 bases, with 12 bases between the two germline ends. The CDR3 region is CASSPQGRQPQHF. The DNA of the CDR3 is TGTGCCAGCAGTCCACAGGGTCGCCAGCCCCAGCATTTT.

There are a few counts of this clone. J is TRBJ1-1 and V is TRBV29-1; D call uncertain. Germline V gene data show CDR1 as SQVTM and CDR2 as ANQGSEA. This CDR3 contains 13 residues. Trimming stripped 1 base from V and 3 bases from J, with 9 bases between. The DNA of the CDR3 is TGCAGCGTTGAAGGTAACGCTGACACTGAAGCTTTCTTT. This gives the protein CSVEGNADTEAFF. Combining the CDR3 with reference TRBV29-1 and TRBJ1-1 gives the whole variable domain SAVISQKPSRDICQRGTSLTIQCQVDSQVTMMFWYRQQPGQSLTLIATANQGSEATYESGFVIDKFPISRPNLTFSTLTVSNMSPEDSSIYLCSVEGNADTEAFFGQGTRLTVV.

The chain is built from TRBV7-9 and TRBJ1-5; D is possibly TRBD1 (5 bases). The V gene's germline CDR1 is SEHNR and CDR2 FQNEAQ (reference sequence). The CDR3 covers 15 residues. V shed 5 bases and J shed 6 bases, with 17 bases lying between them. The CDR3 loop reads CASSPVEGTGQPQHF. The DNA for the CDR3 is TGTGCCAGCAGCCCGGTGGAGGGTACAGGTCAGCCCCAGCATTTT.

This rearrangement joins TRBV7-2 to TRBJ2-1; D possibly corresponds to TRBD1 (6 bases). V lost 4 bases to trimming and J lost 6 bases, with 7 bases between them. Germline CDR1 is SGHTA and CDR2 is FQGNSA. The CDR3 runs 12 residues. CDR3 sequence (DNA): TGTGCCAGCAGCTCACAGGGCAATGAGCAGTTCTTC. It specifies CASSSQGNEQFF.

The rearrangement joins TRBV6-5 to TRBJ2-7, with D unclear. The germline V gene has CDR1 MNHEY and CDR2 SVGAGI. V lost 0 bases and J 3 bases, leaving 6 bases between the germline ends. The CDR3 consists of 13 residues. The CDR3 nucleotides are TGTGCCAGCAGTTACTCCGACAACTACGAGCAGTACTTC. Translated: CASSYSDNYEQYF.

The J gene is TRBJ2-1, the V gene TRBV6-6; D might be TRBD2 (5 bases). Germline V CDR1 and CDR2: MNHNY, SVGAGI (reference sequence). This CDR3 is built from 12 residues. V was clipped by 8 bases and J by 6 bases, with 11 bases between them. CDR3: CASGLAPNEQFF. The CDR3, as DNA: TGTGCCAGCGGTCTAGCCCCCAATGAGCAGTTCTTC.

V and J are TRBV9 and TRBJ1-3; D might be TRBD1 (5 bases). The germline V gene has CDR1 SGDLS and CDR2 YYNGEE. The length of the CDR3 is 15 residues. The V end lost 4 bases, the J end lost 2 bases, and 13 bases lay between the germline ends. The CDR3 sequence is CASSTPGTAGNTIYF. The CDR3 DNA reads TGTGCCAGCAGCACCCCTGGGACGGCTGGAAACACCATATATTTT.

The chain combines TRBV7-9 with TRBJ2-3; no definite D call. This CDR3 has 11 amino acids. The V gene lost 5 bases and the J gene lost 2 bases, with 2 bases spanning the gap. Germline-derived CDR1 and CDR2 are SEHNR and FQNEAQ (reference sequence). Here the CDR3 reads CASSPTDTQYF. In DNA form, the CDR3 reads TGTGCCAGCAGCCCCACAGATACGCAGTATTTT. Supplemented by reference TRBV7-9 and TRBJ2-3, the full variable domain reads DTGVSQNPRHKITKRGQNVTFRCDPISEHNRLYWYRQTLGQGPEFLTYFQNEAQLEKSRLLSDRFSAERPKGSFSTLEIQRTEQGDSAMYLCASSPTDTQYFGPGTRLTVL.

The V and J genes are TRBV21-1 and TRBJ1-1; TRBD1, the table's D call, was not compared with the DNA. TRBV21-1 corresponds to a pseudogene. The CDR3 extends over 14 amino acids. CDR3: CASIFWGLEGEAFF. CDR3 nucleotides: TGTGCCAGCATCTTCTGGGGGCTAGAGGGTGAAGCTTTCTTT.

This chain uses TRBV7-2 with TRBJ1-1, with a weak D call TRBD1 (5 bases). The germline V and J ends were trimmed by 5 bases and 6 bases, with 19 bases remaining between them. This CDR3 contains 15 residues. CDR1 is SGHTA and CDR2 is FQGNSA in the germline V gene. CDR3 DNA: TGTGCCAGCAGCGCCGCCGGGGGAGAGTTCGCTGAAGCTTTCTTT. Encoded protein: CASSAAGGEFAEAFF.

The rearrangement uses TRBV6-5 and TRBJ1-1, with D uncertain. Germline V gene lookup returns CDR1 MNHEY and CDR2 SVGAGI. The CDR3 is 12 residues long. The V gene lost 6 bases and the J gene lost 1 base, with 6 bases spanning the gap. The CDR3 here is CASRKPNTEAFF. CDR3 nucleotides: TGTGCCAGCAGGAAGCCGAACACTGAAGCTTTCTTT.

V and J are TRBV6-1 and TRBJ2-1, with 8 nucleotides matching TRBD2. Unmatched junction bases numbered 7, after V lost 6 bases and J lost 9 bases. CDR1 is MNHNS, CDR2 SASEGT, per germline. This CDR3 is built from 13 residues. The CDR3 sequence is CASSLAGRREQFF. For the CDR3, the DNA is TGTGCCAGCAGCTTAGCGGGACGTCGTGAGCAGTTCTTC.

V and J are TRBV2 and TRBJ2-7; possibly TRBD1 or TRBD2 for D (5 bases each). V lost 6 bases and J 2 bases, leaving 17 bases between the germline ends. Germline CDR1 is SNHLY and CDR2 is FYNNEI. The length of the CDR3 is 15 residues. The CDR3 reads CASRGTDFPTYEQYF. CDR3 coding DNA: TGTGCCAGCAGAGGGACGGATTTCCCAACCTACGAGCAGTACTTC.

The sample holds a few counts of this clone. Here the CDR3 DNA reads TGTGCCAGCAGCTTAGTAAGCAGGGACTACGAGCAGTACTTC. This gives the protein CASSLVSRDYEQYF. This chain uses TRBV7-2 with TRBJ2-7; tentative D call: TRBD1 (5 bases). Looked up from germline, CDR1 is SGHTA and CDR2 is FQGNSA. Trimming shortened V by 1 base and J by 3 bases, and 10 bases separated the two germline ends. CDR3 length: 14 residues.

The chain uses TRBV29-1 and TRBJ2-5, with 7 bases that match TRBD1. The germline CDR1 and CDR2 sequences are SQVTM and ANQGSEA. The CDR3 is 13 residues long. V lost 5 bases and J lost 2; bases outside the gene matches: 5. CDR3 loop: CSVIIQGQETQYF. As DNA, the CDR3 is TGCAGCGTTATAATACAGGGGCAAGAGACCCAGTACTTC.

This chain links TRBV4-1 with TRBJ1-2, with a weak D call TRBD1 (5 bases). In germline, CDR1 is MGHRA, CDR2 YSYEKL. Trimming pared 0 bases from V and 3 bases from J, leaving 32 bases between. The CDR3 is made up of 22 amino acids. The CDR3 region has the DNA TGCGCCAGCAGCCAAGAAGACTTCTTTCAAGGGAGGGGAGGGAGGGTAGACTATGGCTACACCTTC. This codes for CASSQEDFFQGRGGRVDYGYTF.